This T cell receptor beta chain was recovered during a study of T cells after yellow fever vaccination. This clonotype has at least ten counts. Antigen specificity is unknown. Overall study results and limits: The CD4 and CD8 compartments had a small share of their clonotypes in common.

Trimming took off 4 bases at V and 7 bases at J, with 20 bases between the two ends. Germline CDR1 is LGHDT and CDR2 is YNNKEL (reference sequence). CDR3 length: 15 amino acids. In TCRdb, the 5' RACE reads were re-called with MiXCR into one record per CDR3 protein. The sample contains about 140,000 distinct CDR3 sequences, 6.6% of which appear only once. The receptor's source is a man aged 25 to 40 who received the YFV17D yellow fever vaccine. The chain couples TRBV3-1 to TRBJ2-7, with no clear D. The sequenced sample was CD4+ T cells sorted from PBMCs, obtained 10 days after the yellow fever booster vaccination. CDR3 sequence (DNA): TGTGCCAGCAGCCCCTACCAGTCTCCGAGTAGGGAGCAGTACTTC. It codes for CASSPYQSPSREQYF.